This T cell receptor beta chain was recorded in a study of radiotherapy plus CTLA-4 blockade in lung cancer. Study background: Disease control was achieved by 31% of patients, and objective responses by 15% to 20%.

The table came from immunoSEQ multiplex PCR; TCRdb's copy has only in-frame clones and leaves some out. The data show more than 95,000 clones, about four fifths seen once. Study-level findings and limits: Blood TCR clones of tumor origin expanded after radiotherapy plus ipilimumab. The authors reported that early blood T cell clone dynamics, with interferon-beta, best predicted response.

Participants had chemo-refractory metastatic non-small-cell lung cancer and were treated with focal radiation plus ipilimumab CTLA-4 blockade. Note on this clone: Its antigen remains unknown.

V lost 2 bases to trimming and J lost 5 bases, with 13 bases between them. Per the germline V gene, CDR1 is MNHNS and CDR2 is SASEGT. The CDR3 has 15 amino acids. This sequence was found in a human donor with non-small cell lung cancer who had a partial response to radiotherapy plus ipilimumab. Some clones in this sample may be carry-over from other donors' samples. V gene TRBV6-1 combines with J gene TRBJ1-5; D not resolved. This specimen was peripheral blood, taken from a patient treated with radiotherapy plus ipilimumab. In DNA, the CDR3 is TGTGCCAGCAGTGAACATTACGGCGGCGATCAGCCCCAGCATTTT. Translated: CASSEHYGGDQPQHF.